This T cell receptor (beta chain) was identified in a study of T cells after posttransplantation cyclophosphamide. Germline CDR1 ENHRY, CDR2 SYGVKD. The CDR3 runs 17 residues. J was trimmed by 4 bases and V by 3 bases; bases with no gene match: 10. Study conclusions and caveats: Donor CD8+ memory clones often dominated recipient blood repertoires at later times.

TCRdb keeps only in-frame clones here, not all; method: immunoSEQ multiplex PCR. Recorded here are about 41,000 clones, with no singletons, and the ten leading clones hold over 5.5%. This clone has at least ten counts. Its target is unknown. The V and J genes are TRBV10-3 and TRBJ2-5, with 11 bases lining up with TRBD2. The TCR comes from a man aged 25 to 45 in good health and a related stem cell transplant donor. The sample was PBMCs. CDR3 in amino acids: CAISEDSGGALRETQYF. CDR3 in DNA: TGTGCCATCAGTGAAGATAGCGGGGGGGCTTTAAGAGAGACCCAGTACTTC.